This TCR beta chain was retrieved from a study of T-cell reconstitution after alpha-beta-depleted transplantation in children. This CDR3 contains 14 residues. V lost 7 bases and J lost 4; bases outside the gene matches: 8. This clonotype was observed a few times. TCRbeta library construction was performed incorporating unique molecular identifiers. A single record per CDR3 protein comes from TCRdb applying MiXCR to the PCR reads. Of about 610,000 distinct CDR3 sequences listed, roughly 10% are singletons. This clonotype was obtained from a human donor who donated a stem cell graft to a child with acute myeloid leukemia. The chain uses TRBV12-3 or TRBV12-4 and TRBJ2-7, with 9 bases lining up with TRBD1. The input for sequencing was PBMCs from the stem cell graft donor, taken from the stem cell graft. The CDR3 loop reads CASTPTGGRYEQYF. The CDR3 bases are TGTGCCAGCACCCCGACAGGGGGACGTTACGAGCAGTACTTC.